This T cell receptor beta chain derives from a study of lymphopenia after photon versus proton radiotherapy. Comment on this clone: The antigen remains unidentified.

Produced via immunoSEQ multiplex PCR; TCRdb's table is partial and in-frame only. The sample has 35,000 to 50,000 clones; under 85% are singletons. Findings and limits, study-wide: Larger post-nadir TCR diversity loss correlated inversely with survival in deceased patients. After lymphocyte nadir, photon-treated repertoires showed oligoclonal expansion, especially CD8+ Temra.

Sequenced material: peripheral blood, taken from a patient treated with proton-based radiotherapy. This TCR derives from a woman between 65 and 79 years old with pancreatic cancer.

Here the CDR3 reads CASSEGQGTSYEQYF. CDR3 coding DNA: TGTGCCAGCAGCGAGGGGCAGGGGACTTCCTACGAGCAGTACTTC. V gene TRBV14 combines with J gene TRBJ2-7; D may correspond to TRBD1 or TRBD2 (6 bases each). V dropped 5 bases and J dropped 1 base, with 15 bases sitting between them. Germline V gene lookup returns CDR1 SGHDN and CDR2 FVKESK. The length of the CDR3 is 15 residues. Together with reference TRBV14 and TRBJ2-7, the CDR3 gives the full variable domain: EAGVTQFPSHSVIEKGQTVTLRCDPISGHDNLYWYRRVMGKEIKFLLHFVKESKQDESGMPNNRFLAERTGGTYSTLKVQPAELEDSGVYFCASSEGQGTSYEQYFGPGTRLTVT.